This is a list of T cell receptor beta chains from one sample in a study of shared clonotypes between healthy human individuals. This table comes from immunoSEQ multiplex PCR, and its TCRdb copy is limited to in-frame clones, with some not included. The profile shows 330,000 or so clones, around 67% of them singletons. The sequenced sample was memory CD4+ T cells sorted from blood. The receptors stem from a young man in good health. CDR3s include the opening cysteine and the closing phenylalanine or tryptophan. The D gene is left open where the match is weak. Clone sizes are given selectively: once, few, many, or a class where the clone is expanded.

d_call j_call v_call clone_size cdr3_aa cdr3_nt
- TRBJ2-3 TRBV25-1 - CASSEGRVRSTDTQYF TGTGCCAGCAGTGAGGGCCGGGTACGCAGCACAGATACGCAGTATTTT
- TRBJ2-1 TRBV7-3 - CASSLRDNLNEQFF TGTGCCAGCAGCTTAAGGGACAATTTGAATGAGCAGTTCTTC
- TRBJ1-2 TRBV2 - CASRFSGNYGYTF TGTGCCAGCAGGTTTTCAGGGAACTATGGCTACACCTTC
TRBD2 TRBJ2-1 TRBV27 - CASSLRWTSGNNEQFF TGTGCCAGCAGTTTACGATGGACTAGCGGTAACAATGAGCAGTTCTTC
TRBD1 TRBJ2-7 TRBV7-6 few CASSLANSGTGSHEQYF TGTGCCAGCAGCTTAGCGAACTCCGGGACAGGGTCCCACGAGCAGTACTTC
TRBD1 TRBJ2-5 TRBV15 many CATSPLGTGQETQYF TGTGCCACCAGCCCACTAGGGACAGGTCAAGAGACCCAGTACTTC
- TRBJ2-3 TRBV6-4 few CASSDSSDTQYF TGTGCCAGCAGTGACTCCTCAGATACGCAGTATTTT
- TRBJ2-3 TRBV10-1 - CASAKTPGGTDTQYF TGCGCCAGTGCGAAAACCCCGGGCGGCACAGATACGCAGTATTTT
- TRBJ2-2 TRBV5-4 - CASRGEGRAGTGELFF TGTGCCAGCAGGGGTGAGGGCAGGGCGGGCACCGGGGAGCTGTTTTTT
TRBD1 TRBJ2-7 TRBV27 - CASSLVTGASYEQYF TGTGCCAGCAGTTTAGTGACAGGGGCTAGCTACGAGCAGTACTTC
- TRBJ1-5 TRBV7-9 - CASSVGGNNQPQHF TGTGCCAGCAGCGTGGGTGGTAACAATCAGCCCCAGCATTTT
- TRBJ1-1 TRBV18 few CASSPPEQGAMNTEAFF TGTGCCAGCTCACCACCAGAGCAGGGCGCCATGAACACTGAAGCTTTCTTT
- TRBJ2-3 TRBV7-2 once CASSLTPVIDTQYF TGTGCCAGCAGCTTAACCCCAGTTATTGATACGCAGTATTTT
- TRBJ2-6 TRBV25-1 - CASSRTSGANVLTF TGTGCCAGCTCTAGGACCTCTGGGGCCAACGTCCTGACTTTC
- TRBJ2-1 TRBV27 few CASSSPHPGHNEQFF TGTGCCAGCAGTTCCCCTCATCCTGGTCACAATGAGCAGTTCTTC
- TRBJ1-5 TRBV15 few CATSRDPGGRQPQHF TGTGCCACCAGCAGAGATCCTGGGGGGAGACAGCCCCAGCATTTT
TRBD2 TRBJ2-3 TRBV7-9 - CASSSTSGLEGTDTQYF TGTGCCAGCAGCTCGACTAGCGGCCTCGAGGGCACAGATACGCAGTATTTT
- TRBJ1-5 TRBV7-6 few CASSLFDGDNQPQHF TGTGCCAGCAGCTTATTCGACGGGGACAATCAGCCCCAGCATTTT
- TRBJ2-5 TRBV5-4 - CASSWRFLHQETQYF TGTGCCAGCAGCTGGCGATTTCTGCACCAAGAGACCCAGTACTTC
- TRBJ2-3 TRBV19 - CASSLHPAGPDTQYF TGTGCCAGTAGTCTCCACCCCGCGGGGCCAGATACGCAGTATTTT
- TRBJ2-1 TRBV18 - CASSPLHRTEQFF TGTGCCAGCTCACCACTTCATAGGACAGAGCAGTTCTTC
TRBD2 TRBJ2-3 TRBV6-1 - CAGRLADSTDTQYF TGTGCCGGACGGCTAGCGGACAGCACAGATACGCAGTATTTT
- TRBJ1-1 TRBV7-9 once CASSFGGAITEAFF TGTGCCAGCAGTTTTGGGGGTGCGATCACTGAAGCTTTCTTT
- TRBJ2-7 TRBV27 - CASSSPSLSGAYEQYF TGTGCCAGCAGTTCCCCTTCGCTTTCAGGGGCCTACGAGCAGTACTTC
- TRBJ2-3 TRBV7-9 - CASSLTGSTDTQYF TGTGCCAGCAGCTTAACAGGGAGCACAGATACGCAGTATTTT
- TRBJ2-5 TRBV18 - CASSPSAGQETQYF TGTGCCAGCTCACCATCGGCCGGACAAGAGACCCAGTACTTC
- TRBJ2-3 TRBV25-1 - CASSSTEEGDTQYF TGTGCCAGCAGCTCAACTGAGGAGGGGGATACGCAGTATTTT
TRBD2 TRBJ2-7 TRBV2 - CAPGLSSYEQYF TGTGCTCCGGGACTATCTTCCTACGAGCAGTACTTC
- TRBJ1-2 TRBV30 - CAWGLLDYGYTF TGTGCCTGGGGGTTGCTAGACTATGGCTACACCTTC